This passage covers 18 T cell receptor beta chains from one sample sequenced in a study of blood T cells in healthy people across ages. The use of a sample-barcoded 5' primer and a J-beta primer mix characterized a second PCR of roughly 7 to 11 cycles. TCRdb reprocessed the 5' RACE reads with MiXCR, giving one entry per CDR3 protein. This repertoire shows approximately 1,100,000 distinct CDR3 sequences, 45% found once; its top ten account for 18%. The sequenced sample consisted of blood. These receptors all stem from a woman aged 60-75 years in good health.

The rearrangement uses TRBV25-1 and TRBJ1-2; 7 bases line up with TRBD1. Germline lookup yields CDR1 MGHDK and CDR2 SYGVNS. J gave up 3 bases and V 2 bases, and 9 bases lay outside the gene matches. CDR3 size: 16 residues. CDR3 region: CASSERGPILDYGYTF. CDR3 bases: TGTGCCAGCAGTGAAAGGGGGCCGATACTAGACTATGGCTACACCTTC.

The gene calls are TRBV9 and TRBJ1-2; 9 nucleotides line up with TRBD1. The germline gives CDR1 SGDLS, CDR2 YYNGEE. V gave up 8 bases and J gave up 8 bases; unmatched junction bases: 10. The CDR3 is 13 residues long. The CDR3 protein is CASSFRQGDGYTF. In DNA form, the CDR3 reads TGTGCCAGTAGCTTTCGACAGGGGGACGGCTACACCTTC.

In this sample, this clonotype turned up once. The chain joins TRBV9 to TRBJ2-5; D unclear. Matching the DNA end better, TRBJ2-7 makes the J call doubtful. The CDR3 extends over 14 amino acids. Germline V gene data show CDR1 as SGDLS and CDR2 as YYNGEE. This chain's CDR3 is CASSVAALSGEQYF. CDR3 nucleotide sequence: TGTGCCAGCAGCGTGGCGGCACTAAGTGGCGAGCAGTACTTC.

The V call is TRBV7-6, the J call TRBJ2-5; D not certain. The CDR3 has 12 amino acids. Looked up from germline, CDR1 is SGHVS and CDR2 is FNYEAQ. V lost 4 bases and J 5 bases, leaving 8 bases between the germline ends. In DNA, the CDR3 is TGTGCCAGCAGCTCCAACCCCGAGACCCAGTACTTC. Translated, it gives CASSSNPETQYF. The variable domain in full, with the rest retrieved from reference TRBV7-6 and TRBJ2-5, is GAGVSQSPRYKVTKRGQDVALRCDPISGHVSLYWYRQALGQGPEFLTYFNYEAQQDKSGLPNDRFSAERPEGSISTLTIQRTEQRDSAMYRCASSSNPETQYFGPGTRLLVL.

CDR3: CASRDTSGSFYEQYF. The CDR3, as DNA: TGTGCCAGCAGAGACACTAGCGGGAGTTTCTACGAGCAGTACTTC. This chain uses TRBV2 with TRBJ2-5; 11 nucleotides line up with TRBD2. The DNA end is a closer match to TRBJ2-7, so the J assignment may be wrong. CDR1 is SNHLY, CDR2 FYNNEI, per germline. CDR3 length: 15 residues.

The chain is built from TRBV7-9 and TRBJ2-7; 12 bases agree with TRBD2. The V gene's germline CDR1 is SEHNR and CDR2 FQNEAQ (reference sequence). V was pared by 4 bases and J by 5 bases, with 3 bases of the junction left unmatched. The CDR3 runs 14 residues. CDR3 coding DNA: TGTGCCAGCAGCTCCACTAGCGGGGGGAACGAGCAGTACTTC. Translated, it gives CASSSTSGGNEQYF.

The V gene is TRBV5-1, the J gene TRBJ1-4; 10 bases fit TRBD1. Per germline, CDR1 SGHRS and CDR2 YFSETQ. The CDR3 sequence is 15 residues long. V was clipped by 4 bases and J by 6 bases; unmatched bases: 6. The chain's CDR3 is CASSPSGTGDEKLFF. For the CDR3, the DNA is TGCGCCAGCAGCCCCTCCGGGACAGGGGATGAAAAACTGTTTTTT.

This clonotype was recorded a few times. This chain uses TRBV11-2 with TRBJ2-1; D is unclear. From germline, CDR1 is SGHAT and CDR2 FQNNGV. Trimming removed 4 bases at V and 5 bases at J, with 9 bases between. The CDR3 has 13 amino acids. The chain's CDR3 is CASSSYSNNEQFF. The CDR3 nucleotides read TGTGCCAGCAGCTCCTACTCGAACAATGAGCAGTTCTTC.

The rearrangement links TRBV6-6 to TRBJ2-3, with D possibly being TRBD1 (5 bases). Trimming stripped 6 bases from V and 0 bases from J, with 13 bases between. Germline loops: CDR1 MNHNY, CDR2 SVGAGI (reference sequence). CDR3 length: 15 amino acids. For the CDR3, the DNA is TGTGCCAGCAGCTTAACAGGATCTAGCACAGATACGCAGTATTTT. Translated: CASSLTGSSTDTQYF.

This clonotype was seen once. The rearrangement joins TRBV12-3 or TRBV12-4 to TRBJ2-3; 8 nucleotides line up with TRBD1. The CDR3 runs to 16 residues. V lost 3 bases to trimming and J lost 4 bases; unmatched junction nucleotides: 9. The CDR3 loop reads CASSFRQTGVADTQYF. The CDR3 DNA reads TGTGCCAGCAGTTTTCGGCAGACAGGGGTCGCAGATACGCAGTATTTT.

This clonotype has more than one count but fewer than ten. V gene TRBV4-2 combines with J gene TRBJ2-1; 8 bases agree with TRBD2. Germline-derived CDR1 and CDR2 are LGHNA and YNFKEQ. The CDR3 has 13 residues. The V and J ends lost 1 base and 15 bases, in that order; junction bases with no gene match: 8. The CDR3: CASSQGSGSNPFF. Written as DNA, the CDR3 is TGTGCCAGCAGCCAAGGGAGCGGGAGTAACCCGTTCTTC.

The V gene is TRBV5-1, the J gene TRBJ1-1; D is unresolved. CDR3 length: 17 amino acids. V lost 0 bases and J 2 bases, leaving 17 bases between the germline ends. Germline-derived CDR1 and CDR2 are SGHRS and YFSETQ. DNA of the CDR3: TGCGCCAGCAGCTTGGCCGGTTTTGGAGGGCGTAACACTGAAGCTTTCTTT. Translating gives CASSLAGFGGRNTEAFF.

The chain uses TRBV27 and TRBJ1-1; D is ambiguous. This CDR3 has 14 residues. The germline gives CDR1 MNHEY, CDR2 SMNVEV (reference sequence). V lost 3 bases, J lost 8 bases, and 16 bases lay in between. The CDR3 protein is CASSLMVGSQEAFF. The CDR3 DNA sequence: TGTGCCAGCAGTTTGATGGTCGGGTCCCAAGAAGCTTTCTTT.

The table lists this clonotype with a few counts. The chain couples TRBV6-5 to TRBJ2-5; weak D call: TRBD2 (6 bases). The germline CDR1 and CDR2 sequences are MNHEY and SVGAGI. CDR3 length equals 15 residues. V gave up 0 bases and J gave up 2 bases, with 10 bases separating them. In DNA form, the CDR3 reads TGTGCCAGCAGTTACTCCGCGGGAAAACAAGAGACCCAGTACTTC. Encoded protein: CASSYSAGKQETQYF.

The rearrangement joins TRBV20-1 to TRBJ2-1; D may be TRBD2 (7 bases). The germline V gene encodes CDR1 DFQATT and CDR2 SNEGSKA (reference sequence). This CDR3 spans 16 amino acids. Deletions cut 3 bases from V and 9 bases from J, with 24 bases between. The CDR3: CSARGKTSRQGGEQFF. CDR3 bases: TGCAGTGCTAGGGGGAAGACTAGCAGGCAAGGGGGTGAGCAGTTCTTC.

The chain links TRBV20-1 to TRBJ1-5, with unresolved D. V dropped 0 bases and J dropped 2 bases, with 8 bases sitting between them. This CDR3 region has 14 residues. CDR1 is DFQATT and CDR2 is SNEGSKA in the germline V gene (reference sequence). CDR3 sequence reads: CSARDDGRNQPQHF. The CDR3 nucleotides are TGCAGTGCTAGAGATGACGGTCGCAATCAGCCCCAGCATTTT.

The V call is TRBV7-2, the J call TRBJ2-7; D is perhaps TRBD1 (6 bases). Trimming pared 5 bases from V and 1 base from J, leaving 15 bases between. CDR3 length: 15 amino acids. Germline V gene sequence: CDR1 SGHTA, CDR2 FQGNSA. This CDR3 is CASSKRTVGSYEQYF. CDR3 sequence (DNA): TGTGCCAGCAGCAAACGGACAGTTGGGTCCTACGAGCAGTACTTC.

The V gene is TRBV3-1, the J gene TRBJ2-2, with TRBD2 matching over 7 bases. CDR3 length: 18 residues. V lost 4 bases and J lost 7; bases outside the gene matches: 18. Germline CDR1 and CDR2: LGHDT and YNNKEL (reference sequence). The CDR3 here is CASSLGNVFAGAYGELFF. In DNA, the CDR3 is TGTGCCAGCAGCCTCGGGAACGTTTTCGCGGGAGCTTACGGGGAGCTGTTTTTT.